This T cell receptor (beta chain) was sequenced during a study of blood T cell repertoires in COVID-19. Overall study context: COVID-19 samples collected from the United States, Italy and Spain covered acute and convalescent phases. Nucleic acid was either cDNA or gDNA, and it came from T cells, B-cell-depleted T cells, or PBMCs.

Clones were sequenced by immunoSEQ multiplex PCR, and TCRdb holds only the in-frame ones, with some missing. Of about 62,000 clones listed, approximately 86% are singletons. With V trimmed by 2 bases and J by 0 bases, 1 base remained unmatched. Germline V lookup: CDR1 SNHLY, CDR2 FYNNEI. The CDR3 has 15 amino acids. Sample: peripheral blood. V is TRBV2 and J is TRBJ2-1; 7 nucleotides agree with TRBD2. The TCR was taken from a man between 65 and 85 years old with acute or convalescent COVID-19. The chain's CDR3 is CASSEIAGSYNEQFF. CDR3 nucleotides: TGTGCCAGCAGTGAAATAGCGGGCTCCTACAATGAGCAGTTCTTC.